The clone carrying this T cell receptor beta chain turned up a few times. Its antigen is as yet unknown. The data belong to a study of cytomegalovirus exposure and HLA in healthy donors. The overall study: The 600 to 800 first-cohort repertoires shared a platform with the approximately 120 validation repertoires, as reported in a later analysis. Study outcomes and limitations: Many donors carried some public TCRs, although rarity characterized most TCR sequences. Cytomegalovirus-associated status was assigned to about 150 TCR beta chains.

V was clipped by 3 bases and J by 2 bases; unmatched bases: 5. Germline V lookup: CDR1 MNHEY, CDR2 SMNVEV (reference sequence). CDR3 size: 15 residues. Among the 100 to 150 subjects of the validation cohort, separate from the roughly 600-subject first cohort, were the donors. Profiled with immunoSEQ multiplex PCR; TCRdb holds only in-frame clones, not every one. The table records approximately 280,000 clones, 88% of them present only once. V usage is TRBV27 and J usage is TRBJ2-7, with 9 bases matching TRBD1. The TCR sequence derives from a woman aged 18-29 years in good health and CMV-seronegative. The sample was PBMCs. In DNA, the CDR3 is TGTGCCAGCAGTTTCACCGGGACAGGGCCCTACGAGCAGTACTTC. Translating it yields CASSFTGTGPYEQYF.